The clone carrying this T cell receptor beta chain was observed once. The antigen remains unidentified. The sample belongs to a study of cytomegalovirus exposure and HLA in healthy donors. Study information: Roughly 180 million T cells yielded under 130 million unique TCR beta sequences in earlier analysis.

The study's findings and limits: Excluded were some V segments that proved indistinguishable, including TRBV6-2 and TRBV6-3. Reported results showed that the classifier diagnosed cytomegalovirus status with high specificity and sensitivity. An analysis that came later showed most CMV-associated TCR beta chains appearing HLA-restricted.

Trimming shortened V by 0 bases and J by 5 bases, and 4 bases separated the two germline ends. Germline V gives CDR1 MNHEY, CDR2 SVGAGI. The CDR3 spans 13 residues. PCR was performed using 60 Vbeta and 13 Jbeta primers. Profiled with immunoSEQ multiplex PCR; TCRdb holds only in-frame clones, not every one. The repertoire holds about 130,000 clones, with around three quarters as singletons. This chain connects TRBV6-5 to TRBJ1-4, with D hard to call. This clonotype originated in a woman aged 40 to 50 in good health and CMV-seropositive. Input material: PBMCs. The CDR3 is CASSYSRNEKLFF. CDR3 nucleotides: TGTGCCAGCAGTTACTCCAGGAATGAAAAACTGTTTTTT.